The sequence of this T cell receptor (beta chain) was determined in a study of blood T cells in healthy people across ages. Study-level results: Samples with more naive T cells showed higher observed beta diversity.

The CDR3 has 13 residues. From germline, CDR1 is MDHEN and CDR2 SYDVKM. V was pared by 4 bases and J by 11 bases, with 17 bases between. Comments on this clonotype: What it recognizes is unknown.

A second about 6 to 12 cycle PCR used barcoded and J-beta primers. TCRdb reprocessed the 5' RACE reads via MiXCR and lists one record per CDR3 protein. This sample has roughly 1.7 million distinct CDR3 sequences, with about 32% found just once. Sequencing was performed on blood. The rearrangement uses TRBV28 and TRBJ2-5, with a possible D match to TRBD2 (6 bases). This clonotype was sampled from a woman younger than 45 in good health. The DNA for the CDR3 is TGTGCCAGCAGTTACCAGGAGGGTGGAGAGCAGTACTTC. Protein sequence: CASSYQEGGEQYF.